This T cell receptor (beta chain) appears in the sequencing data of a study of regulatory T cells in long-lasting Graves disease (dated by TCRdb to about 2021). Study-level background: Patients with newly diagnosed Graves' disease had been on antithyroid drugs for under 3 months. This study used TCR sequencing and RNA sequencing of peripheral blood to compare persistent Graves' disease patients against newly diagnosed Graves' disease patients. The study was registered as a clinical trial and conducted in China. A total of roughly 35 samples were covered by TCR sequencing, comprising roughly 13 persistent and about 20 newly diagnosed Graves' disease patients.

Taken with the paper, the label for time point translates to: newly diagnosed GD, antithyroid drugs for less than 3 months. RNA was extracted from PBMCs in TRIzol for both TCR sequencing and RNA sequencing. The diagnosis of Graves' disease followed American Thyroid Association guidelines. Patients were recruited from an endocrinology department in Xi'an, China. Each patient gave 8.5 to 9.5 milliliters of peripheral blood, collected in an EDTA anticoagulant tube. Ficoll Paque Plus density gradient separation was used to isolate PBMCs, and no further T cell sorting was performed. RNA quality was checked with an Agilent 2100 Bioanalyzer and agarose gel, and concentration with a NanoDrop 2000. The protocol used for the library was multiplex PCR. Sequencing was carried out with an Illumina HiSeq 4000. CDR3 regions were amplified by Arm-PCR with iRepertoire HTBI primers to construct TCR beta libraries. PCR products were gel purified before sequencing. From the authors' description of their analysis: Gene usage analysis of CDR3 amino acid clonotypes used the 62 TRBV and some 13 TRBJ segments found across samples. Filtered high-quality paired reads were merged into contigs using COPE and FqMerger. BLAST was used to align contigs to IMGT TRBV, TRBD and TRBJ reference genes, and CDR3 was defined according to IMGT. Clonotypes above 0.1% frequency were classified as highly expanded clones. Shannon entropy served as the measure of repertoire diversity, while the Gini coefficient captured V-J evenness. Clonotypes shared by more than one individual were considered public. TCRdb reworked the public reads: Q25 trimming with fastp, MiXCR clone assembly, productive beta chains retained. One record per CDR3 amino acid sequence lists the most common genes and DNA. TCRdb, not the authors, supplied the V and J calls. Present in this sample are roughly 530,000 distinct CDR3 sequences, about 15% of which were seen just once. Around a quarter of the sample is taken by the ten largest.

Points the paper makes about the study in general: The authors noted that the small sample size was a limitation that may lower accuracy. Because the primary lesion, thyroid tissue, could not be accessed, the study looked at peripheral blood alone. Sequencing and analysis were limited to the TCR beta chain. Preferential use of TRBV28, TRBJ1-2 and TRBJ2-5 was observed in persistent disease, whereas TRBV20-1 and TRBJ2-1 were favored in newly diagnosed disease. Compared with newly diagnosed patients, persistent Graves' disease patients had lower TCR Shannon entropy and fewer highly expanded clones, which suggests clonal expansion. Persistent patients shared more public clonotypes among themselves (around 2,500) than newly diagnosed patients did (roughly 910).

V has 5 bases trimmed and J has 0 bases trimmed; junction bases matching no gene number 1. As encoded in the germline V gene (reference sequence), CDR1 is GTSNPN while CDR2 is SVGIG. The CDR3, from cysteine to phenylalanine, totals 13 residues. The kept DNA is CDR3 alone, 39 bases in frame from the first base. This clonotype was seen at least ten times. Which antigen it targets is not known. Base qualities were left out, and no much larger clone turns up one base away. The sample also formed part of further work on T cells in Graves' hyperthyroidism and ophthalmopathy. The second study's paper adds: Stable Graves' hyperthyroidism was defined as no progression to ophthalmopathy during 18 months of follow-up. Hyperthyroidism patients were newly diagnosed, had a disease duration of under 2 months, and were aged 18 to 65 years. Patients with uncontrolled infections, other autoimmune diseases, pregnancy or lactation were excluded. Diagnoses were established on the basis of clinical symptoms, serum thyroxine and TRAb, thyroid ultrasound, and orbital computed tomography. The TCR CDR3 was subjected to a first round of RT-PCR using the HTBI primer set and the Qiagen OneStep RT-PCR kit. Most expanded thyroid clonotypes (frequency above 0.001) were also found in blood, which suggests that blood repertoires may mirror thyroid immune responses. In cross-validation, a model built on a 13 V-J signature told ophthalmopathy apart from stable hyperthyroidism with approximately 90% sensitivity and around 84% specificity, and in testing the same model reached 80%/75%. During validation, the model predicted progression to ophthalmopathy a median of approximately six months ahead of onset, with roughly 65% sensitivity and 72% to 85% specificity. A discovery cohort of about 95 patients, roughly 43 with Graves' ophthalmopathy and about 58 with stable Graves' hyperthyroidism, was used to find distinguishing TCR V-J signatures. Whether ophthalmopathy could be predicted prospectively was tested in an independent validation cohort made up of 18 to 20 hyperthyroidism patients plus 17 patients who later progressed to ophthalmopathy. For training and testing, the 100 or so patients in the discovery cohort were randomly divided in a 7:3 ratio. Thyroid tissue and blood T-cell repertoires from about 6 Graves' hyperthyroidism patients were also compared in the study. After sampling, hyperthyroidism patients received methimazole starting at 30 mg daily, and ophthalmopathy patients received high-dose intravenous methylprednisolone. Libraries were constructed in a second round of multiplex PCR, after which size selection and purification were carried out. The libraries were sequenced on an Illumina HiSeq2000 using paired-end 100 bp reads. SOAPnuke was used to process the raw data, with reads discarded if the reads contained adapters or uncalled bases, had a mean Phred below 15, or lacked an exact constant-primer or identifier match. High-quality paired reads were merged using COPE v1.2.5, and each unique nucleotide sequence was defined as a clonotype. Clonotypes were aligned to IMGT TRBV, TRBD and TRBJ reference segments using MiTCR v1.1. The analysis included only V-J combinations with a frequency above 0.0001, which together covered 99% to 99.2% of the repertoires. A TCS score was defined as the ratio of F50 (clonal expansion) to E x V (chaos), with BLOSUM62-based TCRdist applied between CDR3 peptides within each V-J. Welch's t-statistics and random forest reduced just over 500 V-J features to 13, which were used in a naive Bayes classifier (R e1071). No statistical method was used to fix the sample size in advance, and group allocation was not hidden from the investigators. According to the paper, TCR Vbeta CDR3 sequencing was carried out on 135 peripheral blood samples, which came from more than 40 ophthalmopathy, around 75 hyperthyroidism and approximately 17 progressor patients.

The sample was peripheral blood mononuclear cells (PBMCs), taken at new diagnosis, from a patient treated with antithyroid drugs. The chain uses TRBV30 and TRBJ1-2; 9 bases in between match TRBD1. The sequence came from a woman aged 40 to 65 with Graves disease. Donor details come from another sample of the same person, matched by shared clones. The bases read TGTGCCTGGGACAGGGGGTCTAACTATGGCTACACCTTC. Translated, this gives CAWDRGSNYGYTF.